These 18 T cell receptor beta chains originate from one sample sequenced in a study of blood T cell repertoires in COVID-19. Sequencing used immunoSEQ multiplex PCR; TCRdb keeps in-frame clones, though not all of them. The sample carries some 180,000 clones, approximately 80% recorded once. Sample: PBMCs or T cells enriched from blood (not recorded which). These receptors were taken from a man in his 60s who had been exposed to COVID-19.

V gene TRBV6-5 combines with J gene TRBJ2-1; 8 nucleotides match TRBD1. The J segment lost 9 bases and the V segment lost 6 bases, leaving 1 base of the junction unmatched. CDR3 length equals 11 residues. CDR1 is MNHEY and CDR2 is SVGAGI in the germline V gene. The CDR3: CASRQGVEQFF. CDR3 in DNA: TGTGCCAGCAGACAGGGGGTTGAGCAGTTCTTC.

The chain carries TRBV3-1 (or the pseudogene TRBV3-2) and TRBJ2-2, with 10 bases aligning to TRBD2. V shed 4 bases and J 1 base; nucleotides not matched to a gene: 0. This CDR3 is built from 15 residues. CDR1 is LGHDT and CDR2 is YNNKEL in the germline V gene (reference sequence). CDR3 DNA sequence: TGTGCCAGCAGCCTAGCGGGAGGGAACACCGGGGAGCTGTTTTTT. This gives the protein CASSLAGGNTGELFF.

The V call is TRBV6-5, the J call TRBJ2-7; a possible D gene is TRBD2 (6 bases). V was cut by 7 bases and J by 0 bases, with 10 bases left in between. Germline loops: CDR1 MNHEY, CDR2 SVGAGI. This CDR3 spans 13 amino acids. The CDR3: CASTTGSSYEQYF. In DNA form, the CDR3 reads TGTGCCAGCACAACCGGGAGCTCCTACGAGCAGTACTTC.

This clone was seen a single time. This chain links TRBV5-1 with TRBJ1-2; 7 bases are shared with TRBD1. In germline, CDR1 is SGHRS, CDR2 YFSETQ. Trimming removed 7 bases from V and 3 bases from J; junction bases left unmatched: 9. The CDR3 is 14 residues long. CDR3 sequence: CASRSTGTDYGYTF. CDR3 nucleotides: TGCGCCAGCCGTTCTACCGGGACAGACTATGGCTACACCTTC.

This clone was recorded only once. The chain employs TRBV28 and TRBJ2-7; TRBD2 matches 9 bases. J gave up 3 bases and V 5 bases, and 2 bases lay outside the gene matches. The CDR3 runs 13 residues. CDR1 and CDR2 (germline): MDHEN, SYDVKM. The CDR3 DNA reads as TGTGCCAGCAGTCTAGCGGGAATCTACGAGCAGTACTTC. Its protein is CASSLAGIYEQYF.

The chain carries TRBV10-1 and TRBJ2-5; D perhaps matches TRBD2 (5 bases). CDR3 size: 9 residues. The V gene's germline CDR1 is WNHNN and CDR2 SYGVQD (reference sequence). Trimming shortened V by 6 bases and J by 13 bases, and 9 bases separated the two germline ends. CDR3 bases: TGCGCCAGCAGGAGGGTTGGGTACTTC. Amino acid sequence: CASRRVGYF.

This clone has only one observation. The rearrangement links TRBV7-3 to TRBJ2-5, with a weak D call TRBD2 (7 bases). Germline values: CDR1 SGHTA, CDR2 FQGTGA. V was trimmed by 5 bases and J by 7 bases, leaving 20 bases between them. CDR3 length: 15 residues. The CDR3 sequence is CASSQQGGQLGTQYF. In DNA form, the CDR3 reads TGTGCCAGCAGCCAACAGGGAGGGCAGCTGGGGACCCAGTACTTC.

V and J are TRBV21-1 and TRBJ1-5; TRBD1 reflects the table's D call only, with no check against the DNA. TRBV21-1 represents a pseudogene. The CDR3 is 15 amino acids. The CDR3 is CASSKGQGGNQPQHF. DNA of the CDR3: TGTGCCAGCAGCAAAGGGCAGGGTGGGAATCAGCCCCAGCATTTT.

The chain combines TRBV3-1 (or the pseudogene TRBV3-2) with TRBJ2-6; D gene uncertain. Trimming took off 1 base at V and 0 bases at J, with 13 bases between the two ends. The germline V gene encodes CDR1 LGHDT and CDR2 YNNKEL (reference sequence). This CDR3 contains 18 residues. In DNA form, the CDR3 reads TGTGCCAGCAGCCAAGTGGTTTTTAGCAGCTCTGGGGCCAACGTCCTGACTTTC. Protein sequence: CASSQVVFSSSGANVLTF.

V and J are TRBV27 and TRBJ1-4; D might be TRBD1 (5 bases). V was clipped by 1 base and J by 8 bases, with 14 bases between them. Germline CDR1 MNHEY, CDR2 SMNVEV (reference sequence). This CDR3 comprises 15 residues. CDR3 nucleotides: TGTGCCAGCAGTTTATACCCCGGGGGGGAGGAAAAACTGTTTTTT. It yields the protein CASSLYPGGEEKLFF.

CDR3 sequence reads: CASSFLFYEQYF. The CDR3, as DNA: TGTGCCAGCAGTTTCCTTTTTTACGAGCAGTACTTC. This chain links TRBV28 with TRBJ2-7; no reliable D call. This CDR3 has 12 amino acids. Germline V CDR1 and CDR2: MDHEN, SYDVKM. Trimming cost V 3 bases and J 4 bases, with 7 bases left between them.

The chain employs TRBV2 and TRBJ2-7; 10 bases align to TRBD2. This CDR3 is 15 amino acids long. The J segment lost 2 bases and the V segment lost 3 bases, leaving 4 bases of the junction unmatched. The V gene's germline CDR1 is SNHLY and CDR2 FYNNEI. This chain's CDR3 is CASSEVLAGTYEQYF. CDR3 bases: TGTGCCAGCAGTGAGGTACTAGCGGGGACCTACGAGCAGTACTTC.

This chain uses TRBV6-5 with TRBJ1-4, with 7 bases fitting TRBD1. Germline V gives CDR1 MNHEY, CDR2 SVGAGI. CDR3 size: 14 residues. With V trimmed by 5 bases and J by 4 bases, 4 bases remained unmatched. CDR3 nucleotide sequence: TGTGCCAGCAGTCCCTACAGGGGTAATGAAAAACTGTTTTTT. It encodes CASSPYRGNEKLFF.

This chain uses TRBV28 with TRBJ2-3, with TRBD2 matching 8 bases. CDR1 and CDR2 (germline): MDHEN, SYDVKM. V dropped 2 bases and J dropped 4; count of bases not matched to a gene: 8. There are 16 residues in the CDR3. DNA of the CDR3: TGTGCCAGCAGTTTAGAGGGTAGCGGGATCTCAGATACGCAGTATTTT. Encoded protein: CASSLEGSGISDTQYF.

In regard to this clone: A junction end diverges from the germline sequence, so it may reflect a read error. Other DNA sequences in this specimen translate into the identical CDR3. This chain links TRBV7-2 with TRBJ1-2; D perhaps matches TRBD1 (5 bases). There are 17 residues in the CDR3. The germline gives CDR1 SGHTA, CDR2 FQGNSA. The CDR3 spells CASSQLGGTGGNYGYTF. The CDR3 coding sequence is TGCGCCAGCAGCCAATTGGGGGGGACCGGGGGAAACTATGGCTACACCTTC.

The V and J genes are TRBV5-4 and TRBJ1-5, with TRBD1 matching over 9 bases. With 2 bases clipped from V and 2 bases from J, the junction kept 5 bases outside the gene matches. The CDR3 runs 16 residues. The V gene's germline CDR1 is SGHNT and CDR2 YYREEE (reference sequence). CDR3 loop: CASSLWTGEGNQPQHF. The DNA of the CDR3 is TGTGCCAGCAGCTTATGGACAGGGGAAGGCAATCAGCCCCAGCATTTT.

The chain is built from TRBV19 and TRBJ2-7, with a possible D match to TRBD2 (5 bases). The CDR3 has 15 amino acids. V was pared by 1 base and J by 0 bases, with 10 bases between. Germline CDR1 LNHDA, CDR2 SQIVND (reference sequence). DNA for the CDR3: TGTGCCAGTAGTATAGTGTCGGGAAGCTCCTACGAGCAGTACTTC. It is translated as CASSIVSGSSYEQYF.

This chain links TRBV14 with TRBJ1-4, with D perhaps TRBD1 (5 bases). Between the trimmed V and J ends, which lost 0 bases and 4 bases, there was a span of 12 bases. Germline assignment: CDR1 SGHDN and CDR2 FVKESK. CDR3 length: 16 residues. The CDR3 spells CASSQDGGSYNEKLFF. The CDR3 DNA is TGTGCCAGCAGCCAAGATGGGGGGTCCTATAATGAAAAACTGTTTTTT.